The 22 T cell receptor beta chains given below trace back to one sample, sequenced in a study of shared clonotypes between healthy human individuals. Clones were read by immunoSEQ multiplex PCR, and TCRdb kept only the in-frame ones, dropping some. In the table there are about a million clones, around four fifths of which are singletons. The sample taken for sequencing was memory CD4+ T cells sorted from blood. Regarding subset: CD45RA-negative fraction. These TCRs come from a man in his late teens or twenties in good health.

Turning to this clone: One junction end does not reproduce the germline sequence, and a read error may be involved. V is TRBV2 and J is TRBJ2-5; 10 nucleotides match TRBD2. This CDR3 spans 14 amino acids. From germline, CDR1 is SNHLY and CDR2 FYNNEI. The CDR3 DNA follows: TGTGCCAGCAGTCAAGCGGGGGGGGTGAAGACCCAGTACTTC. Its translation is CASSQAGGVKTQYF. The complete variable domain, with remaining parts taken from reference TRBV2 and TRBJ2-5, reads EPEVTQTPSHQVTQMGQEVILRCVPISNHLYFYWYRQILGQKVEFLVSFYNNEISEKSEIFDDQFSVERPDGSNFTLKIRSTKLEDSAMYFCASSQAGGVKTQYFGPGTRLLVL.

This sequence joins TRBV15 and TRBJ2-2, with no clear D. V lost 1 base to trimming and J lost 4 bases, with 4 bases between them. Germline V lookup: CDR1 LNHNV, CDR2 YYDKDF (reference sequence). This CDR3 has 13 residues. The CDR3 region has the DNA TGTGCCACCAGCAGAGTGGCCACCGGGGAGCTGTTTTTT. It is translated as CATSRVATGELFF.

The chain employs TRBV6-6 and TRBJ2-7, with 7 bases aligning to TRBD1. Germline V gives CDR1 MNHNY, CDR2 SVGAGI (reference sequence). After removal of 10 bases from V and 5 bases from J, the junction contained 2 bases not matched to a gene. CDR3 size: 10 residues. The CDR3 loop reads CATQGDEQYF. The CDR3, as DNA: TGTGCCACGCAGGGGGACGAGCAGTACTTC.

V is TRBV6-6 and J is TRBJ2-2; D remains ambiguous. Germline lookup yields CDR1 MNHNY and CDR2 SVGAGI (reference sequence). This CDR3 has 14 amino acids. V dropped 2 bases and J dropped 2 bases, with 6 bases sitting between them. The CDR3 DNA follows: TGTGCCAGCAGTTACACTTATAACACCGGGGAGCTGTTTTTT. Translation gives CASSYTYNTGELFF.

This chain uses TRBV6-5 with TRBJ1-6; TRBD1 aligns across 9 bases. Trimming cost V 0 bases and J 10 bases; bases outside gene matches: 7. The CDR3 has 16 residues. Germline V gene lookup returns CDR1 MNHEY and CDR2 SVGAGI. The DNA for the CDR3 is TGTGCCAGCAGTTACTCACAGGGGGCCGGGGGGTCACCCCTCCACTTT. This sequence encodes CASSYSQGAGGSPLHF.

The chain links TRBV9 to TRBJ1-4; D ambiguous. This CDR3 is 13 amino acids long. Germline-derived CDR1 and CDR2 are SGDLS and YYNGEE. Trimming took 0 bases from V and 4 from J, leaving 4 bases between them. The CDR3 coding sequence is TGTGCCAGCAGCGTAGCCGTTAATGAAAAACTGTTTTTT. It translates to CASSVAVNEKLFF.

This clone was counted once. This chain uses TRBV6-5 with TRBJ2-7; D ambiguous. V gave up 0 bases and J gave up 0 bases, with 12 bases separating them. Per the germline V gene, CDR1 is MNHEY and CDR2 is SVGAGI. The CDR3 is 16 amino acids. CDR3 bases: TGTGCCAGCAGTTACTCCCCAGCTTCGAGCTCCTACGAGCAGTACTTC. Encoded protein: CASSYSPASSSYEQYF.

This clone has just one count. This sequence joins TRBV28 and TRBJ2-7, with TRBD1 as a possible D gene (5 bases). CDR1 and CDR2 from the germline V gene are MDHEN and SYDVKM. CDR3 length equals 18 residues. V was pared by 4 bases and J by 4 bases, with 26 bases between. CDR3: CASSSSRAEKGFRYEQYF. Here the CDR3 DNA reads TGTGCCAGCAGTTCCTCCAGGGCAGAGAAGGGTTTTCGGTACGAGCAGTACTTC.

This clone is a singleton in its sample. The rearrangement uses TRBV5-1 and TRBJ1-6; perhaps TRBD1 as D (6 bases). The ends were cut back, 0 bases at V and 7 bases at J, with 17 bases in the middle. The CDR3 has 17 amino acids. CDR1 SGHRS and CDR2 YFSETQ come from the germline V gene. Here the CDR3 reads CASSLVPGEFRNSPLHF. CDR3 coding DNA: TGCGCCAGCAGCTTGGTGCCAGGGGAGTTTCGAAATTCACCCCTCCACTTT.

The chain has TRBV2 and TRBJ2-3; tentative D call: TRBD2 (5 bases). The CDR3 covers 19 residues. Germline CDR1 is SNHLY and CDR2 is FYNNEI. V was clipped by 3 bases and J by 3 bases, with 25 bases between them. In DNA form, the CDR3 reads TGTGCCAGCAGTGATCCGGCTAGCCGGGTCAACCATATGACAGATACGCAGTATTTT. Its translation is CASSDPASRVNHMTDTQYF.

The gene calls are TRBV6-5 and TRBJ2-7, with D possibly matching TRBD1 (5 bases). V lost 0 bases, J lost 3 bases, and 12 bases lay in between. The length of the CDR3 is 15 residues. The germline V gene encodes CDR1 MNHEY and CDR2 SVGAGI. The CDR3 is CASSYSGQGFYEQYF. In DNA, the CDR3 is TGTGCCAGCAGTTACTCAGGGCAGGGTTTCTACGAGCAGTACTTC.

This clone was seen a handful of times. The same CDR3 is also encoded by other DNA sequences in this sample. V usage is TRBV30 and J usage is TRBJ2-6; tentative D call: TRBD2 (6 bases). The CDR3 consists of 15 residues. Looked up from germline, CDR1 is GTSNPN and CDR2 is SVGIG (reference sequence). The germline V and J ends were trimmed by 0 bases and 1 base, with 7 bases remaining between them. As DNA, the CDR3 is TGTGCCTGGAGTGTGGGGGGTTCTGGGGCCAACGTCCTGACTTTC. Amino acids: CAWSVGGSGANVLTF.

The V and J genes are TRBV7-2 and TRBJ2-1; TRBD2 agrees at 8 bases. Germline CDR1 is SGHTA and CDR2 is FQGNSA. The CDR3 runs 16 residues. V lost 4 bases to trimming and J lost 4 bases; unmatched junction nucleotides: 9. The DNA for the CDR3 is TGTGCCAGCAGCTCTCCGGGACTAGGGGGATACAATGAGCAGTTCTTC. This encodes CASSSPGLGGYNEQFF.

V gene TRBV2 combines with J gene TRBJ1-1; D is undetermined. The CDR3 covers 18 residues. Germline V lookup: CDR1 SNHLY, CDR2 FYNNEI. V was pared by 3 bases and J by 1 base, with 21 bases between. The CDR3 loop reads CASSDPLPQWGPNTEAFF. CDR3 in DNA: TGTGCCAGCAGTGATCCCCTACCGCAATGGGGTCCGAACACTGAAGCTTTCTTT.

CDR3 region: CAWRPGQGFSGNTIYF. The DNA for the CDR3 is TGTGCCTGGAGACCGGGACAGGGGTTCTCTGGAAACACCATATATTTT. V and J are TRBV30 and TRBJ1-3; 10 positions match TRBD1. Trimming at V came to 3 bases and at J to 0 bases, leaving 5 bases not matched to a gene. Germline V gene data show CDR1 as GTSNPN and CDR2 as SVGIG (reference sequence). The CDR3 covers 16 residues.

The chain employs TRBV6-5 and TRBJ1-3; TRBD1 aligns across 9 bases. V shed 4 bases and J 5 bases; nucleotides not matched to a gene: 6. Looked up from germline, CDR1 is MNHEY and CDR2 is SVGAGI. CDR3 length: 15 residues. As DNA, the CDR3 is TGTGCCAGCAGTTCTCGGGACAGGGTGAGAAACACCATATATTTT. Translating gives CASSSRDRVRNTIYF.

The DNA for the CDR3 is TGTGCCAGCGGTTTTACCTACGAGCAGTACTTC. It yields the protein CASGFTYEQYF. The chain has TRBV6-6 and TRBJ2-5; the D is unclear. The better agreement between TRBJ2-7 and the DNA end casts doubt on the J call. This CDR3 has 11 residues. Germline CDR1 MNHNY, CDR2 SVGAGI (reference sequence).

The chain couples TRBV5-4 to TRBJ1-1, with 9 nucleotides matching TRBD1. The CDR3 covers 13 residues. Losses at the gene ends were 3 bases for V and 8 bases for J; bases not matched to a gene: 5. In germline, CDR1 is SGHNT, CDR2 YYREEE (reference sequence). CDR3 region: CASSSGQGSEAFF. CDR3 bases: TGTGCCAGCAGCTCGGGACAGGGTTCGGAAGCTTTCTTT. Together with reference TRBV5-4 and TRBJ1-1, the CDR3 gives the full variable domain: ETGVTQSPTHLIKTRGQQVTLRCSSQSGHNTVSWYQQALGQGPQFIFQYYREEENGRGNFPPRFSGLQFPNYSSELNVNALELDDSALYLCASSSGQGSEAFFGQGTRLTVV.

Concerning this clone: The sample contains more than one DNA sequence encoding this CDR3. This chain joins TRBV10-3 and TRBJ2-2; no firm D call. Germline loops: CDR1 ENHRY, CDR2 SYGVKD. There are 14 residues in the CDR3. With 0 bases removed from V and 2 bases from J, the gap between germline ends came to 4 bases. CDR3 in amino acids: CAISESRNTGELFF. The CDR3, as DNA: TGTGCCATCAGTGAGTCTAGAAACACCGGGGAGCTGTTTTTT.

The chain couples TRBV10-2 to TRBJ2-3, with a possible D match to TRBD1 (5 bases). The CDR3 contains 12 residues. V was pared by 6 bases and J by 2 bases, with 6 bases between. Germline CDR1 is WSHSY and CDR2 is SAAADI. The CDR3 loop reads CASRQATDTQYF. The CDR3, as DNA: TGCGCCAGCAGACAGGCCACAGATACGCAGTATTTT.

The genes are TRBV6-6 and TRBJ2-4; D gene ambiguous. The CDR3 covers 15 residues. With 2 bases removed from V and 2 bases from J, the gap between germline ends came to 10 bases. The germline CDR1 and CDR2 sequences are MNHNY and SVGAGI (reference sequence). The CDR3 bases are TGTGCCAGCAGTTACCGAAAAGGGTCCAAAAACATTCAGTACTTC. This codes for CASSYRKGSKNIQYF.

The rearrangement joins TRBV7-9 to TRBJ1-2; maybe TRBD1 (5 bases). This CDR3 comprises 16 residues. With 5 bases removed from V and 4 bases from J, the gap between germline ends came to 20 bases. Germline V lookup: CDR1 SEHNR, CDR2 FQNEAQ (reference sequence). The CDR3 nucleotides read TGTGCCAGCAGCCCAAAAGGCCGAGACAGTTCCTATGGCTACACCTTC. This translates into CASSPKGRDSSYGYTF.